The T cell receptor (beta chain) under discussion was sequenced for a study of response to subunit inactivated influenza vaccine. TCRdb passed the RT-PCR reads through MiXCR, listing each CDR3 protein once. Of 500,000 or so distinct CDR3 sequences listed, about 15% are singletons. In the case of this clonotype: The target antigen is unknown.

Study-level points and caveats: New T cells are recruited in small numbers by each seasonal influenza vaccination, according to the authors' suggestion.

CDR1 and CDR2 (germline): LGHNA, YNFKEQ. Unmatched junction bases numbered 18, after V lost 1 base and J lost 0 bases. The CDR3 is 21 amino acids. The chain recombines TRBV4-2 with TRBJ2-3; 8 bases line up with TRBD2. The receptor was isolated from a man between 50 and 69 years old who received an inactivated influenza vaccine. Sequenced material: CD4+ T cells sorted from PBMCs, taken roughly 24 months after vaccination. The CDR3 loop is CASSQAKTISGTRASTDTQYF. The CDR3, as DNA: TGTGCCAGCAGCCAAGCCAAAACGATATCCGGGACTAGGGCTAGCACAGATACGCAGTATTTT.